This T cell receptor (beta chain) came from a study of blood T cells in healthy people across ages. A second PCR, run for roughly 7 to 12 cycles, used a sample-barcoded 5' primer plus a J-beta primer mix. TCRdb passed the 5' RACE reads through MiXCR, listing each CDR3 protein once. The profile covers about 1,500,000 distinct CDR3 sequences, with 28% appearing a single time and approximately 7.7% taken by the ten largest. In germline, CDR1 is SGHRS, CDR2 YFSETQ. The trim removed 4 bases at V and 3 bases at J, leaving 6 bases unmatched. This CDR3 contains 14 residues. Study-level results: Donor CMV status, an unknown factor, possibly confounded changes in expanded clonotypes.

In regard to this clonotype: Antigen unknown.

The origin of this receptor is a woman in her 30s in good health. Sequenced sample: blood. The genes are TRBV5-1 and TRBJ1-1; 7 positions agree with TRBD1. The chain's CDR3 is CASSAQGGDTEAFF. In DNA, the CDR3 is TGCGCCAGCAGCGCTCAGGGGGGGGACACTGAAGCTTTCTTT.